The TCR beta chain under discussion was sequenced for a study of blood T cell repertoires in COVID-19. Study overall: Specimens from acute and convalescent COVID-19 originated in the United States, Italy and Spain. T cells, B-cell-depleted T cells, or PBMCs supplied cDNA or gDNA.

Seattle-derived patients entered the study during active infection and were followed longitudinally. How the authors handled the data: Nucleated cell number was recorded as an estimate derived from reference gene primer amplification. Repertoires were generated with immunoSEQ multiplex PCR, while TCRdb's copy carries only in-frame clones and drops some. V and J calls and clone size are copied from that table; D and trimming were computed from the DNA. Here the sample spans 140,000 to 150,000 clones, 70% to 90% being singletons. The CDR3 covers 14 residues. The trim removed 4 bases at V and 5 bases at J, leaving 5 bases unmatched. Germline V gene data show CDR1 as SGHRS and CDR2 as YFSETQ.

Material for sequencing was peripheral blood. The chain combines TRBV5-1 with TRBJ2-3; 9 bases match TRBD2. The clonotype originates from a woman in her sixties or seventies with COVID-19, enrolled during active disease. The CDR3 loop is CASSLSRGGDTQYF. As DNA, the CDR3 is TGCGCCAGCAGCCTATCGCGGGGGGGAGATACGCAGTATTTT.